This TCR beta chain was recovered during a study of cytomegalovirus exposure and HLA in healthy donors. The wider study: Prior work identified some 120 million unique TCR beta sequences in approximately 200 million T cells. Points from the study as a whole: Most of the TCR beta V segments (in an earlier analysis) were productive either about 90% or about 30% of the time. In vitro experiments confirmed that three CMV-associated chains were specific for CMV antigens. Evidence from a later analysis indicated that most CMV-associated TCR beta chains looked HLA-restricted.

As to this clone: Its antigen is as yet unknown.

Germline V gene lookup returns CDR1 MDHEN and CDR2 SYDVKM. Trimming removed 6 bases from V and 7 bases from J; junction bases left unmatched: 14. This CDR3 has 15 residues. Vbeta (60) and Jbeta (13) primers were used in the PCR. The data were produced by immunoSEQ multiplex PCR, yet TCRdb's version contains in-frame clones alone and is incomplete. Among 170,000 or so clones, about 80% were seen once, and the ten largest hold 1%. The sequencing input was PBMCs. The source is a woman aged 45-65 years in good health and CMV-seropositive. J is TRBJ2-7 and V is TRBV28; 8 nucleotides line up with TRBD2. CDR3 sequence (DNA): TGTGCCAGCAGCTCCGGGGGGGCCGGCGGTGAGGAGCAGTACTTC. Translation: CASSSGGAGGEEQYF.